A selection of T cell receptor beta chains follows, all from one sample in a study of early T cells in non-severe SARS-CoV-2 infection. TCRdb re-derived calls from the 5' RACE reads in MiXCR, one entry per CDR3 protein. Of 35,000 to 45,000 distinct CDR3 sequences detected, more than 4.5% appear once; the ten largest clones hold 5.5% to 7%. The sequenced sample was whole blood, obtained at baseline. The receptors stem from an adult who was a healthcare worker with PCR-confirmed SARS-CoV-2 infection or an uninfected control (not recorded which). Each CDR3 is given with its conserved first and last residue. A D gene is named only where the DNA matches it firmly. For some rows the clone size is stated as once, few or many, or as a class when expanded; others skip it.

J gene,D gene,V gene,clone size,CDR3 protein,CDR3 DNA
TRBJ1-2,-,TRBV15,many,CATSRDLGRRYGYTF,TGTGCCACCAGCAGAGATTTGGGCAGACGCTATGGCTACACCTTC
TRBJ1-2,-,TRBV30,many,CAWKGYGYTF,TGTGCCTGGAAAGGATATGGCTACACCTTC
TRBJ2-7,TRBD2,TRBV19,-,CASSMGSGRTYEQYF,TGTGCCAGTAGTATGGGAAGCGGGAGGACATACGAGCAGTACTTC
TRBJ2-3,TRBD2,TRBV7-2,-,CASSKGLAGSSTDTQYF,TGTGCCAGCAGCAAGGGACTAGCGGGGTCTAGCACAGATACGCAGTATTTT
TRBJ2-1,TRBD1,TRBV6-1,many,CASTLDRVREQFF,TGTGCCAGCACCTTGGACAGGGTAAGGGAGCAGTTCTTC
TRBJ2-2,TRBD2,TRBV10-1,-,CASSESWYGTSGRPSGELFF,TGCGCCAGCAGTGAGTCCTGGTACGGGACTAGCGGGAGACCCTCCGGGGAGCTGTTTTTT
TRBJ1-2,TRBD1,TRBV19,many,CASSIDKTGALYGYTF,TGTGCCAGTAGTATAGACAAGACAGGGGCTCTCTATGGCTACACCTTC
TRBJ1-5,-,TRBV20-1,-,CSAPNRAQSNQPQHF,TGCAGTGCTCCCAACAGGGCCCAATCCAATCAGCCCCAGCATTTT
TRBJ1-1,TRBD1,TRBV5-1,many,CASSLVAGGILNTEAFF,TGCGCCAGCAGCTTGGTGGCAGGGGGGATACTGAACACTGAAGCTTTCTTT
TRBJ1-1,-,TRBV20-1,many,CSASPAGFMNTEAFF,TGCAGTGCTAGTCCCGCAGGGTTCATGAACACTGAAGCTTTCTTT
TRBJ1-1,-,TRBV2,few,CASTGGIFTEAFF,TGTGCCAGCACCGGAGGGATCTTCACTGAAGCTTTCTTT
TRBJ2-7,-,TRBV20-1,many,CSARDGLAAYEQYF,TGCAGTGCTAGAGACGGACTGGCCGCCTACGAGCAGTACTTC
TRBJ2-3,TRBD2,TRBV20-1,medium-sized,CSARGQAGGVDTQYF,TGCAGTGCTAGAGGACAAGCGGGAGGAGTGGATACGCAGTATTTT
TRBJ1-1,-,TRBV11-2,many,CASSSIRSGPNTEAFF,TGTGCCAGCAGCTCGATTCGGTCCGGCCCGAACACTGAAGCTTTCTTT
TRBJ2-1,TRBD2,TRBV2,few,CASSVVRTSGSPGGDEQFF,TGTGCCAGCAGTGTCGTACGGACTAGCGGGAGCCCCGGGGGGGATGAGCAGTTCTTC
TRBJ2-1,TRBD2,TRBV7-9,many,CASSQQLAGGGDEQFF,TGTGCCAGCAGTCAGCAACTAGCGGGAGGAGGCGATGAGCAGTTCTTC
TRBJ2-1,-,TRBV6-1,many,CASSEGNHFDNEQFF,TGTGCCAGCAGTGAAGGGAATCACTTCGACAATGAGCAGTTCTTC
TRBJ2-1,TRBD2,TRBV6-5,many,CASSPPGAGSSYNEQFF,TGTGCCAGCAGCCCCCCCGGAGCGGGGAGCTCCTACAATGAGCAGTTCTTC
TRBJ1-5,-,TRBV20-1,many,CSVGRGRGTPQHF,TGCAGTGTAGGGAGGGGACGGGGGACGCCCCAGCATTTT
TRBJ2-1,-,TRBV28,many,CASSPGLSAYNEQFF,TGTGCCAGCAGTCCCGGGCTATCCGCCTACAATGAGCAGTTCTTC
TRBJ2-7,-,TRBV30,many,CAWSEVFSYEQYF,TGTGCCTGGAGTGAAGTATTCTCCTACGAGCAGTACTTC
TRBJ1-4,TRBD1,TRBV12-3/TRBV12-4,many,CASSLARDRVTNEKLFF,TGTGCCAGCAGTTTAGCCCGGGACAGGGTTACTAATGAAAAACTGTTTTTT
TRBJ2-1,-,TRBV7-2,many,CASSYITDTQFF,TGTGCCAGCAGCTATATCACCGATACTCAGTTCTTC
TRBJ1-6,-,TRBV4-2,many,CASSQDTGRYSPLHF,TGTGCCAGCAGCCAAGATACAGGGCGGTATTCACCCCTCCACTTT
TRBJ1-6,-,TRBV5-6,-,CASSFGPSEPLHF,TGTGCCAGCAGCTTTGGTCCCTCGGAGCCCCTCCACTTT
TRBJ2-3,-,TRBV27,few,CASSLPGIGEPQYF,TGTGCCAGCAGTCTACCGGGCATTGGGGAGCCGCAGTATTTT
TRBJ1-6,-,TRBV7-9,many,CASSLSAANNSPLHF,TGTGCCAGCAGCTTATCTGCAGCGAATAATTCACCCCTCCACTTT
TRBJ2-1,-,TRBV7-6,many,CASSLFSGDEQFF,TGTGCCAGCAGCTTATTTTCTGGGGATGAGCAGTTCTTC
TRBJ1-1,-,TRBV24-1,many,CATRPRGETEAFF,TGTGCCACCAGGCCTCGGGGAGAAACTGAAGCTTTCTTT
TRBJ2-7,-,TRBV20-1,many,CSASRPGGEQYF,TGCAGTGCTAGTAGGCCTGGGGGGGAGCAGTACTTC
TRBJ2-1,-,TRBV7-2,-,CASSLDGTSYNEQFF,TGTGCCAGCAGCTTAGACGGAACCTCCTACAATGAGCAGTTCTTC
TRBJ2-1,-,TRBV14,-,CASSQDEFSNEQFF,TGTGCCAGCAGCCAAGATGAATTCAGCAATGAGCAGTTCTTC
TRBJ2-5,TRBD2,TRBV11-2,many,CASSFSGREETQYF,TGTGCCAGCAGCTTTAGCGGGAGGGAGGAGACCCAGTACTTC
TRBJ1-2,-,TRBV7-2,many,CASSLSHTNYGYTF,TGTGCCAGCAGCTTAAGTCACACGAACTATGGCTACACCTTC
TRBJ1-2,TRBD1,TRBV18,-,CASSPRGQGTGEDYGYTF,TGTGCCAGCTCACCACGAGGGCAGGGAACAGGGGAGGACTATGGCTACACCTTC
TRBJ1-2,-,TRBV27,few,CATRFWADYGYTF,TGTGCCACCCGATTTTGGGCTGACTATGGCTACACTTTC
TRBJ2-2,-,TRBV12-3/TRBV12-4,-,CASRAGDPGELFF,TGTGCCAGCAGAGCAGGGGACCCCGGGGAGCTGTTTTTT
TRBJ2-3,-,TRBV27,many,CASSDRFTDTQYF,TGTGCCAGCAGTGACCGCTTCACAGATACGCAGTATTTT
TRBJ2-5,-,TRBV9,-,CASSVRARETQYF,TGTGCCAGCAGCGTGAGGGCGCGGGAGACCCAGTACTTC
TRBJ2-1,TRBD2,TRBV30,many,CAWSLWTSGNNNEQFF,TGTGCCTGGAGCCTCTGGACTAGCGGGAACAACAATGAGCAGTTCTTC
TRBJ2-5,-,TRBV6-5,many,CASSSWVQETQYF,TGTGCCAGCAGTTCTTGGGTTCAAGAGACCCAGTACTTC
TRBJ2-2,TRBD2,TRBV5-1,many,CASSLGAGAAGELFF,TGCGCCAGCAGCTTGGGAGCGGGAGCTGCCGGGGAGCTGTTTTTT
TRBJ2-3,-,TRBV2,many,CASSKQESTDTQYF,TGTGCCAGCAGCAAACAGGAGTCCACAGATACGCAGTATTTT
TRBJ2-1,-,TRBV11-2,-,CASSPMGWGLGNEQFF,TGTGCCAGCAGCCCAATGGGGTGGGGATTAGGCAATGAGCAGTTCTTC
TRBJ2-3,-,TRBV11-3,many,CASSLIMALSPTDTQYF,TGTGCCAGCAGCTTAATTATGGCGCTTTCCCCCACAGATACGCAGTATTTT
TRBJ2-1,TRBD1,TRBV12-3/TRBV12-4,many,CASSLAYGQGANEQFF,TGTGCCAGCAGTTTAGCGTACGGACAGGGGGCCAATGAGCAGTTCTTC
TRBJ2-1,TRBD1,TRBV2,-,CASSDRGLDEQFF,TGTGCCAGCAGTGACAGGGGGCTCGATGAGCAGTTCTTC